This T cell receptor beta chain was identified in a study of CD8 T cells in Susac syndrome. Whole-study results and caveats: The study's TCR sequencing and HLA analysis drew on a certain number of individuals. That number was acknowledged as relatively small.

The germline CDR1 and CDR2 sequences are DFQATT and SNEGSKA (reference sequence). CDR3 length equals 15 residues. Unmatched junction bases numbered 10, after V lost 3 bases and J lost 6 bases. A remark on this clonotype: Antigen: not known.

An amount of RNA that ranged from roughly 0.5 to 1 ug was reverse transcribed with random hexamers. immunoSEQ multiplex PCR amplified TCR beta CDR3 across 54 Vbeta, 13 Jbeta. In TCRdb, the immunoSEQ multiplex PCR reads were re-called with MiXCR into one record per CDR3 protein. The sample comprises about 240,000 distinct CDR3 sequences, less than 96% of which are singletons, and 0.095% to 0.12% rests with the top ten. This clonotype was obtained from a human donor with Susac syndrome. The chain is built from TRBV20-1 and TRBJ2-1; 8 positions agree with TRBD2. Sequenced material: CD4+ T cells from PBMCs. This CDR3 is CSASGAGVRVNEQFF. The CDR3 nucleotides are TGCAGTGCTAGCGGAGCGGGAGTTCGGGTCAATGAGCAGTTCTTC.